This entry describes one T cell receptor (beta chain). What it binds is unknown. This CDR3 contains 15 residues. CDR1 is SGHKS, CDR2 YYEKEE, per germline (reference sequence). V lost 1 base, J lost 4 bases, and 7 bases stayed unmatched. The source of the sample is a study of T cell responses to AZD1222 COVID-19 vaccine. Study-level points and caveats: Unmutated regions of variants are reportedly targeted by nearly half of spike-specific TCRs. CD4 TCRs linked to vaccination spanned spike, dominating at 160-218 and 743-854. When two AZD1222 doses had been given, Spike-specific TCR breadth and depth rose. Repertoires were collected only later (after the peak T cell response had occurred).

Using immunoSEQ multiplex PCR, the repertoire was profiled, and TCRdb retains in-frame clones only, with some absent. The table has 89,000 or so clones, more than 85% seen once. Material: peripheral blood, obtained 28 days after the second AZD1222 dose. This TCR derives from an adult who received the AZD1222 COVID-19 vaccine. The rearrangement joins TRBV5-5 to TRBJ1-1; 7 nucleotides match TRBD1. The CDR3 loop reads CASSLNRGRGTEAFF. The CDR3 DNA reads TGTGCCAGCAGCTTGAATAGGGGGCGAGGCACTGAAGCTTTCTTT.